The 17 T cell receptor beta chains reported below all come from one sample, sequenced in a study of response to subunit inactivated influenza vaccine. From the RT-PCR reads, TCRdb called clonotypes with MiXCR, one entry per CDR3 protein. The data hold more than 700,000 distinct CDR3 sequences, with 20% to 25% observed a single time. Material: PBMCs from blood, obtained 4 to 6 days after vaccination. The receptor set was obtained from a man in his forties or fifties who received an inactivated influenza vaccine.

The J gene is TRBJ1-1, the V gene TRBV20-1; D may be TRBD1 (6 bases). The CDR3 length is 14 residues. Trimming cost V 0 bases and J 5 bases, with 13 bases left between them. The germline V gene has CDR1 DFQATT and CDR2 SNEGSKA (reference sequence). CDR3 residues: CSARDSRGGTEAFF. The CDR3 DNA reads TGCAGTGCTAGAGATAGCAGGGGAGGGACTGAAGCTTTCTTT.

The CDR3 loop reads CASRPTDNYGYTF. The CDR3 bases are TGTGCCAGCAGACCTACAGATAACTATGGCTACACCTTC. The chain links TRBV11-2 to TRBJ1-2, with D hard to call. Germline V gene data show CDR1 as SGHAT and CDR2 as FQNNGV. The CDR3 has 13 amino acids. V lost 6 bases, J lost 1 base, and 9 bases lay in between.

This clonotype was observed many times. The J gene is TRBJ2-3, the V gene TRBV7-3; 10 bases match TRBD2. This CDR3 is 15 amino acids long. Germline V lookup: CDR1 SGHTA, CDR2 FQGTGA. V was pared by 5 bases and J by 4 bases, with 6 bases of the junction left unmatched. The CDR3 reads CASSKAGGYADTQYF. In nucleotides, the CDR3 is TGTGCCAGCAGCAAAGCGGGAGGGTACGCAGATACGCAGTATTTT.

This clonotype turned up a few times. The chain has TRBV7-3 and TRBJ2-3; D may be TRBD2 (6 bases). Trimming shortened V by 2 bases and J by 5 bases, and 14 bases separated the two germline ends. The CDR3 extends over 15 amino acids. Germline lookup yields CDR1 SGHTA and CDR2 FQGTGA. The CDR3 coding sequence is TGTGCCAGCAGCTTATTGCCCGGGAGAGGAGATACGCAGTATTTT. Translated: CASSLLPGRGDTQYF.

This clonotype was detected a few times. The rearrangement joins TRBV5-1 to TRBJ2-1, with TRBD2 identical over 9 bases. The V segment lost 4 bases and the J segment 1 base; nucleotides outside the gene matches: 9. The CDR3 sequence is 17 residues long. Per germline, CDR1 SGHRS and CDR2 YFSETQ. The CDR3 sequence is CASSLHETSGSYNEQFF. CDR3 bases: TGCGCCAGCAGCCTGCACGAGACTAGCGGATCCTACAATGAGCAGTTCTTC.

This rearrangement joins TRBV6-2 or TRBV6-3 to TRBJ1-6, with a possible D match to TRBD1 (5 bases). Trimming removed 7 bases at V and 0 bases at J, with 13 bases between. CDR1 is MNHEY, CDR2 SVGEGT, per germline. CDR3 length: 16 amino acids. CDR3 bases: TGTGCCAGCACCAATGGGGGAAGCTCCTATAATTCACCCCTCCACTTT. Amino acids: CASTNGGSSYNSPLHF.

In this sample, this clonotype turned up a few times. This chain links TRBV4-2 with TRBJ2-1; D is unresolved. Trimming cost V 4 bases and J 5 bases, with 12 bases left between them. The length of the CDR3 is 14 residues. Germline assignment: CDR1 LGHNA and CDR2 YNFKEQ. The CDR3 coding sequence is TGTGCCAGCAGCCGGGTCGGACCTCACAATGAGCAGTTCTTC. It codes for CASSRVGPHNEQFF.

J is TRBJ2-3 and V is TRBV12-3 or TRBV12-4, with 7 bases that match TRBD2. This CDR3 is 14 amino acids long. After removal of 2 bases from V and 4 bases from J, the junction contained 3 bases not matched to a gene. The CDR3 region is CASSLRLASDTQYF. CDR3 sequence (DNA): TGTGCCAGCAGTTTAAGACTAGCATCAGATACGCAGTATTTT.

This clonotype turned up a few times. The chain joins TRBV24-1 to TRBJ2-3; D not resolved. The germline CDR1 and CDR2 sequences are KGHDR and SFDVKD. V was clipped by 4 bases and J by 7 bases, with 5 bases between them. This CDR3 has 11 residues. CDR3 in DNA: TGTGCCACCAGTGACAGGCATACGCAGTATTTT. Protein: CATSDRHTQYF.

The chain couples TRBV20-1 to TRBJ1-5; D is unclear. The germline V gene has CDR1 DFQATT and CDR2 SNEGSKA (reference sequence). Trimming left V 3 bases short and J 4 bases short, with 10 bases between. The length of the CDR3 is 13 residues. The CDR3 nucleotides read TGCAGTGCTAGGGATCTTCCAAATCAGCCCCAGCATTTT. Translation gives CSARDLPNQPQHF.

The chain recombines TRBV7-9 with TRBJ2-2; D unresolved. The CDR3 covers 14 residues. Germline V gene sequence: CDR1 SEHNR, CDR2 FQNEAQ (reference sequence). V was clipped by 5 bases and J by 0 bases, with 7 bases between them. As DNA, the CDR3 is TGTGCCAGCAGCGCACAGACGAACACCGGGGAGCTGTTTTTT. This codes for CASSAQTNTGELFF.

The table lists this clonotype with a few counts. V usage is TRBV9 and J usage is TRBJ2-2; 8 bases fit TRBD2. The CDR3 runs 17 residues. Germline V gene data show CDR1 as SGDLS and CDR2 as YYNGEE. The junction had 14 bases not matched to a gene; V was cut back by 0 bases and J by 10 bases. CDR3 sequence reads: CASSVGIGTAGEMELFF. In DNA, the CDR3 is TGTGCCAGCAGCGTAGGTATAGGAACAGCGGGAGAAATGGAGCTGTTTTTT.

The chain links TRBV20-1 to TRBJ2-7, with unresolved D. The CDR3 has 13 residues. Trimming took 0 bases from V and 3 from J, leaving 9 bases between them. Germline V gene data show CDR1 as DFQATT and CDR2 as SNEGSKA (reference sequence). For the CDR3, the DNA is TGCAGTGCTAGAGAATTGGGCGGCTACGAGCAGTACTTC. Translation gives CSARELGGYEQYF.

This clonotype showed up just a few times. CDR3 sequence (DNA): TGTGCCAGCAGCTTAGCACGGGGTCAAGAGACCCAGTACTTC. Amino acids: CASSLARGQETQYF. V gene TRBV7-2 combines with J gene TRBJ2-5; possible D gene TRBD2, 5 bases. Per the germline V gene, CDR1 is SGHTA and CDR2 is FQGNSA. The CDR3 runs 14 residues. The V end lost 0 bases, the J end lost 2 bases, and 7 bases lay between the germline ends.

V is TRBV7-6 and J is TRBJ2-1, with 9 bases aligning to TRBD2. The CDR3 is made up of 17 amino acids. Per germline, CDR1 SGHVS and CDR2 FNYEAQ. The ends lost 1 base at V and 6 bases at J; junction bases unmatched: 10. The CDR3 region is CASSLEVAGAGFNEQFF. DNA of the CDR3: TGTGCCAGCAGCTTAGAGGTAGCGGGAGCGGGCTTCAATGAGCAGTTCTTC.

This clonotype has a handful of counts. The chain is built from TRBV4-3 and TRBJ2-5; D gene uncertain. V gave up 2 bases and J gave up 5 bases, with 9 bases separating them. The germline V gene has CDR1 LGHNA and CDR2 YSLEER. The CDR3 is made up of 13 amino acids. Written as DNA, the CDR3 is TGCGCCAGCAGCCAATCGCTTTCTGAGACCCAGTACTTC. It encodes CASSQSLSETQYF.

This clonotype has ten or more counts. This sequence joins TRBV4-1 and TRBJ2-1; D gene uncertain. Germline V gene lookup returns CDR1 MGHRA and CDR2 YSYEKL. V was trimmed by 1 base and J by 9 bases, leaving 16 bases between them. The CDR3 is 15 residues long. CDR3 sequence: CASSQGAPPILEQFF. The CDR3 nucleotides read TGCGCCAGCAGCCAAGGAGCCCCTCCGATTCTTGAGCAGTTCTTC.